This T cell receptor beta chain was retrieved from a study of beta chain features in type 1 diabetes. Study-wide results and limits: In all four CD4+ subsets, TCRB CDR3 length was significantly, moderately reduced in type 1 diabetes. Insertions at VDJ junctions were less frequent in type 1 diabetes patients. These patients also deleted more nucleotides at the same junctions.

About this clone: Its specificity is unknown.

The sequenced template was cDNA made from the entire isolated RNA. There were several million reads on average in the naive, central memory and regulatory T cell samples. Sequencing used immunoSEQ multiplex PCR; TCRdb keeps in-frame clones, though not all of them. The repertoire holds around 450,000 clones, with about an eighth as singletons. The specimen sequenced was naive CD4+ T cells from blood. The TCR was taken from a woman younger than 30 in good health.

CDR3 in DNA: TGTGCCAGCAGCCAACCGGGACTAGCGGGGGGTTATGAGCAGTTCTTC. Translated, it gives CASSQPGLAGGYEQFF. The V gene is TRBV4-2, the J gene TRBJ2-1, with 15 nucleotides matching TRBD2. The V segment lost 2 bases and the J segment 8 bases; nucleotides outside the gene matches: 4. Germline lookup yields CDR1 LGHNA and CDR2 YNFKEQ. The CDR3 is 16 amino acids.